This section outlines one T cell receptor beta chain sequence together with its context. The target of this receptor is not known. One base away there is no much larger clone; base qualities are not given. The sample belongs to a study of beta chain features in type 1 diabetes (dated by TCRdb to 2017 to 2018). Study-wide context: Patients and healthy donors did not differ in mean age, gender distribution, total cell number or subset yield. A total of some 100,000,000 sorted cells were examined across all samples, and a strong correlation was observed between cell number per subset and RNA yield. In the study, recently diagnosed type 1 diabetes patients and matched healthy donors were compared on the TCRB repertoires of their sorted circulating CD4+ T cell subsets. Regulatory and stem cell-like memory subsets were obtained from only 8 patients and about 8 healthy donors, while naive and central memory subsets were obtained from all 28 donors.

From each donor, a single peripheral blood sample of about 100 mL on average was drawn into heparinised tubes. Naive, central memory, regulatory and stem cell-like memory CD4+ T cells were sorted on a BD FACSAria II using a panel including CD45RO, CCR7, CD25, CD127, CD95 and CD27. Purity was above 98% for every sorted population. PBMCs were separated immediately by Lymphoprep density gradient centrifugation and were stained directly, without being cultured. To minimize batch effects, samples were stained and sorted in pairs, one healthy donor with one patient per experiment. All of the isolated RNA was reverse transcribed with the High Capacity cDNA Reverse Transcription Kit, so expressed TCRB transcripts were sequenced. Deep immunoSEQ sequencing was applied to naive, central memory and regulatory T cell samples, giving an average of roughly 3.5 million total reads per sample. Sorted cells were lysed in RLT buffer and RNA was extracted with DNase-treated RNeasy Micro or Mini kits, depending on cell number. Each cell subset was processed separately to prevent cross-contamination, with patient and healthy donor samples processed together. The immunoSEQ multiplex PCR was used to amplify TCRB sequences from cDNA, yielding 87-bp fragments that span the CDR3 region. Sequencing of the amplicons was done on the Illumina HiSeq platform. The authors' pipeline ran thus. PCR bias was corrected computationally using synthetic template baselines, and reads within Hamming distance 2 were collapsed, with unmergeable singletons discarded. Reads were aligned to IMGT to assign V, D and J genes, CDR3 length, and insertions or deletions at six rearrangement sites. Within each subset, clonotype counts were normalized to sorted cell number, after which true diversity and Gini coefficients were computed with the tcR R package. The overlap coefficient, calculated on TCRB nucleotide sequences, was used to measure repertoire sharing. Out-of-frame TCRB sequences from naive cells were analyzed to stand in for the pre-selection repertoire. This immuneACCESS table, as held by TCRdb, lists in-frame sequences with V and J called but not all clones. Of the missing ones, under half trace to an unresolved V gene in checked studies; the others have no known cause. V, J and clone size reflect that table, while D and trimming were determined from the DNA. A total of hundreds of thousands of clones appear in this sample, under 20% of them only once. The ten largest make up around 0.02% of the sample.

Paper-wide results and their limitations: Patients with type 1 diabetes made fewer insertions and deleted more nucleotides at VDJ recombination sites, implying thymic rearrangement abnormalities. Shorter templates might have been favored by PCR, but patient and control samples were amplified and corrected together, so both groups would have been affected equally by any skew. Naive, central memory and regulatory TCRB repertoires appeared more similar among patients than among healthy donors. A moderate but significant shortening of TCRB CDR3 length was observed in type 1 diabetes patients in all four CD4+ subsets. Because the HLA sub-analyses included only small numbers of individuals, any influence of HLA type on TCRB rearrangement was left unresolved. Because cDNA was sequenced instead of genomic DNA, highly expressing activated cells could be over-represented, though the groups showed no difference in activation or CD3 levels.

Taken from cysteine to phenylalanine, the CDR3 has 13 residues. CDR3 DNA only is kept here, 39 bases in frame from base 1. V is pared back by 4 bases and J by 2 bases, with 6 bases lying between the germline termini. CDR1 and CDR2 are read off the germline V gene as SGHRS and YFSETQ. The clonotype was recovered from a woman younger than 30 in good health. This chain joins TRBV5-1 to TRBJ2-2; a confident D gene designation cannot be given. Sequencing was performed on naive CD4+ T cells from blood. In the paper's terms, the cell subset or site label means: true naive CD4+ T cells. The nucleotide sequence is TGCGCCAGCAGCGGTCCTAACACCGGGGAGCTGTTTTTT. Translated, this is CASSGPNTGELFF.